Listed here are 9 T cell receptor beta chains from one sample, sequenced in a study of identical twins. MiXCR, run by TCRdb on the 5' RACE reads, gives a single entry per CDR3 protein. The table includes 400,000 to 550,000 distinct CDR3 sequences, 22% detected once. The same specimen was also included in a second study, on T cells expressing NK-cell markers.

The material sequenced was CD4+ T cells sorted from blood. These receptors were collected from a woman aged 18 to 35 in good health.

This clonotype was seen only once. The rearrangement joins TRBV5-5 to TRBJ1-6; D unresolved. V gave up 4 bases and J gave up 8 bases, with 10 bases separating them. The CDR3 runs to 13 residues. CDR1 is SGHKS, CDR2 YYEKEE, per germline (reference sequence). The CDR3 here is CASSSWVHSPLHF. The CDR3 bases are TGTGCCAGCAGCAGCTGGGTACATTCACCCCTCCACTTT.

The chain is built from TRBV5-6 and TRBJ2-1, with TRBD2 identical over 11 bases. The CDR3 is 13 amino acids. Trimming cost V 4 bases and J 13 bases; bases outside gene matches: 7. Germline CDR1 and CDR2: SGHDT and YYEEEE. Here the CDR3 DNA reads TGTGCCAGCAGCGCGGGACTAGCGGCAGTACAGTTCTTC. It codes for CASSAGLAAVQFF.

The chain has TRBV7-9 and TRBJ2-1; D is possibly TRBD1 or TRBD2 (5 bases each). The CDR3 is 16 amino acids. Trimming removed 8 bases from V and 0 bases from J, with 17 bases in between. CDR1 is SEHNR and CDR2 is FQNEAQ in the germline V gene (reference sequence). CDR3 DNA: TGTGCCAGCGGAACCCCCCGGGGCCCCTCCTACAATGAGCAGTTCTTC. Its protein is CASGTPRGPSYNEQFF.

This chain uses TRBV20-1 with TRBJ1-1, with a possible D match to TRBD1 (6 bases). Deletions cut 3 bases from V and 1 base from J, with 9 bases between. This CDR3 has 13 residues. From germline, CDR1 is DFQATT and CDR2 SNEGSKA (reference sequence). DNA for the CDR3: TGCAGTGCTAGTCAGGGGCCGAACACTGAAGCTTTCTTT. Translated, it gives CSASQGPNTEAFF.

This clonotype was counted a few times. The chain combines TRBV6-1 with TRBJ2-7; D is uncertain. The CDR3 sequence is 15 residues long. Germline V gene sequence: CDR1 MNHNS, CDR2 SASEGT. The V gene lost 6 bases and the J gene lost 7 bases, with 22 bases spanning the gap. Written as DNA, the CDR3 is TGTGCCAGCAGCCTACTTACTCCCACGACTGGGGAGCAGTACTTC. Translation: CASSLLTPTTGEQYF.

The rearrangement uses TRBV29-1 and TRBJ2-1; 8 positions agree with TRBD1. CDR1 and CDR2 (germline): SQVTM, ANQGSEA. J gave up 6 bases and V 0 bases, and 10 bases lay outside the gene matches. The CDR3 is 16 residues long. This CDR3 reads CSVEDFWTGISNEQFF. DNA for the CDR3: TGCAGCGTTGAAGATTTCTGGACAGGGATAAGCAATGAGCAGTTCTTC.

In this sample, this clonotype turned up many times. This sequence joins TRBV12-3 or TRBV12-4 and TRBJ1-3; D is possibly TRBD1 (5 bases). The CDR3 length is 14 residues. The V end lost 2 bases, the J end lost 4 bases, and 9 bases lay between the germline ends. In DNA, the CDR3 is TGTGCCAGCAGTTTATGGGGGGAAGGAAACACCATATATTTT. Protein: CASSLWGEGNTIYF.

This clonotype was detected a few times. V gene TRBV20-1 combines with J gene TRBJ2-1; D may match TRBD1 or TRBD2 (6 bases each). CDR3 length equals 14 residues. Trimming took off 5 bases at V and 4 bases at J, with 15 bases between the two ends. Germline assignment: CDR1 DFQATT and CDR2 SNEGSKA (reference sequence). The chain's CDR3 is CSAERGTGYNEQFF. CDR3 coding DNA: TGCAGTGCTGAGAGGGGGACTGGATACAATGAGCAGTTCTTC.

This CDR3 reads CSATRARAAPYGYTF. In DNA, the CDR3 is TGCAGTGCTACACGCGCGAGGGCCGCCCCATATGGCTACACCTTC. The chain uses TRBV20-1 and TRBJ1-2; D gene unclear. Between the trimmed V and J ends, which lost 4 bases and 5 bases, there was a span of 20 bases. Germline CDR1 is DFQATT and CDR2 is SNEGSKA (reference sequence). The CDR3 consists of 15 residues.